Each of the 5 T cell receptor beta chains below was sequenced from the same sample in a study of T cells in Graves' hyperthyroidism and ophthalmopathy. TCR beta CDR3 regions were amplified from RNA transcripts. Initially, a first-round RT-PCR of the TCR CDR3 employed the HTBI primer set. TCRdb reprocessed the multiplex PCR reads with MiXCR, giving one entry per CDR3 protein. The sample lists roughly 300,000 distinct CDR3 sequences; around a sixth were seen once. Input material: blood. These receptors came from a woman between 45 and 60 years old with Graves' hyperthyroidism.

This clonotype was seen only a few times. The chain is built from TRBV7-9 and TRBJ2-4, with 7 positions matching TRBD2. Per the germline V gene, CDR1 is SEHNR and CDR2 is FQNEAQ (reference sequence). V lost 5 bases to trimming and J lost 7 bases; unmatched junction nucleotides: 20. The CDR3 is 18 residues long. In DNA form, the CDR3 reads TGTGCCAGCAGCCCCGAGGGGATTGGGAGGGGAAGTTTGAACATTCAGTACTTC. Its translation: CASSPEGIGRGSLNIQYF.

J is TRBJ2-1 and V is TRBV15; no reliable D call. The germline V and J ends were trimmed by 4 bases and 0 bases, with 10 bases remaining between them. Germline V lookup: CDR1 LNHNV, CDR2 YYDKDF (reference sequence). The CDR3 is 15 residues long. CDR3 sequence reads: CATSTDGSSYNEQFF. CDR3 sequence (DNA): TGTGCCACCAGCACAGACGGTAGCTCCTACAATGAGCAGTTCTTC.

The chain employs TRBV5-1 and TRBJ1-5; D is ambiguous. The CDR3 spans 14 residues. Per the germline V gene, CDR1 is SGHRS and CDR2 is YFSETQ. Trimming removed 0 bases from V and 3 bases from J, with 7 bases in between. This CDR3 reads CASSLDGFNQPQHF. CDR3 nucleotide sequence: TGCGCCAGCAGCTTGGACGGATTCAATCAGCCCCAGCATTTT.

V and J are TRBV28 and TRBJ2-4; 7 positions agree with TRBD1. The CDR3 is 16 amino acids. J gave up 0 bases and V 6 bases, and 8 bases lay outside the gene matches. The germline V gene has CDR1 MDHEN and CDR2 SYDVKM. The CDR3: CASSSKGALAKNIQYF. The CDR3 bases are TGTGCCAGCAGCTCAAAGGGGGCACTAGCCAAAAACATTCAGTACTTC.

The rearrangement uses TRBV5-1 and TRBJ2-3; 8 positions match TRBD2. V shed 4 bases, J shed 5 bases, and the junction held 6 bases outside the gene matches. The V gene's germline CDR1 is SGHRS and CDR2 YFSETQ. The CDR3 consists of 14 residues. The CDR3 is CASSKAGVKDTQYF. CDR3 bases: TGCGCCAGCAGCAAAGCGGGGGTGAAAGATACGCAGTATTTT.